Shown below are 31 T cell receptor beta chains from a single sample sequenced in a study of cytomegalovirus exposure and HLA in healthy donors (dated by TCRdb to 2017 to 2019). Libraries were prepared through the immunoSEQ multiplex PCR assay. A mixture of 60 forward primers for TCR Vbeta segments and 13 reverse primers for TCR Jbeta segments was used in the multiplex PCR. TCRdb holds this immuneACCESS table with in-frame rearrangements only. Some clones are missing; in checked studies, unresolved V genes explain under half, and the rest has no known cause. This sample is represented by approximately 160,000 clones; roughly 75% of them were singletons. The top ten constitute 1.3% to 1.5% of the sample. Sequenced sample: PBMCs. These receptors all stem from a man between 18 and 29 years old in good health and CMV-seronegative.

This clone appeared a few times. The V and J genes are TRBV27 and TRBJ1-2; weak D call: TRBD1 (6 bases). Germline V gene data show CDR1 as MNHEY and CDR2 as SMNVEV (reference sequence). This CDR3 comprises 15 residues. The V end was cut by 3 bases, the J end by 6 bases, with 17 bases between. In DNA, the CDR3 is TGTGCCAGCAGTTTGACAGCGGGAGGGGGGAATGGCTACACCTTC. Translation gives CASSLTAGGGNGYTF.

This chain connects TRBV5-8 to TRBJ2-1, with 7 bases that match TRBD2. The CDR3 has 15 amino acids. V was pared by 0 bases and J by 4 bases, with 4 bases of the junction left unmatched. Germline V lookup: CDR1 SGHTS, CDR2 YDEGEE. The CDR3 region has the DNA TGTGCCAGCAGCTTGGGCGGGAGACCTTACAATGAGCAGTTCTTC. Translating gives CASSLGGRPYNEQFF.

This clone appeared a few times. V is TRBV25-1 and J is TRBJ2-5, with 8 bases that match TRBD2. Germline V gene data show CDR1 as MGHDK and CDR2 as SYGVNS. The CDR3 consists of 17 residues. J lost 1 base, V lost 2 bases, and 9 bases had no gene match. CDR3 sequence (DNA): TGTGCCAGCAGTGAACTGGGACTAGGGGTTGTCCAAGAGACCCAGTACTTC. Translated: CASSELGLGVVQETQYF.

As DNA, the CDR3 is TGTGCCAGCAGTGCGCGGGAGGGTTCTGTAGATACGCAGTATTTT. It encodes CASSAREGSVDTQYF. The chain employs TRBV9 and TRBJ2-3, with TRBD2 matching over 9 bases. The V gene end was trimmed by 5 bases and the J gene end by 5 bases; junction bases not matched to a gene: 9. Germline V gene sequence: CDR1 SGDLS, CDR2 YYNGEE. The CDR3 extends over 15 amino acids.

V usage is TRBV7-9 and J usage is TRBJ2-7, with D perhaps TRBD1 (5 bases). The germline CDR1 and CDR2 sequences are SEHNR and FQNEAQ (reference sequence). V was pared by 3 bases and J by 3 bases, with 12 bases between. The CDR3 extends over 14 amino acids. The CDR3 DNA follows: TGTGCCAGCAGCTTTGACAGCCCGTTCTACGAGCAGTACTTC. This sequence encodes CASSFDSPFYEQYF.

The V and J genes are TRBV4-3 and TRBJ1-3; D remains ambiguous. V was clipped by 0 bases and J by 3 bases, with 9 bases between them. There are 15 residues in the CDR3. Germline CDR1 LGHNA, CDR2 YSLEER. CDR3: CASSQDPGDGNTIYF. The CDR3 bases are TGCGCCAGCAGCCAAGATCCCGGGGATGGAAACACCATATATTTT.

DNA for the CDR3: TGTGCCAGCAGTGGGACTAGCGGCTACAATGAGCAGTTCTTC. This translates into CASSGTSGYNEQFF. V usage is TRBV2 and J usage is TRBJ2-1, with 10 bases lining up with TRBD2. The CDR3 has 14 residues. The V and J ends lost 4 bases and 3 bases, in that order; junction bases with no gene match: 0. Germline loops: CDR1 SNHLY, CDR2 FYNNEI. The full variable domain, with the rest looked up from reference TRBV2 and TRBJ2-1, is EPEVTQTPSHQVTQMGQEVILRCVPISNHLYFYWYRQILGQKVEFLVSFYNNEISEKSEIFDDQFSVERPDGSNFTLKIRSTKLEDSAMYFCASSGTSGYNEQFFGPGTRLTVL.

The CDR3 DNA sequence: TGCAGCTACCTGCGGGGGCTAAATCAGCCCCAGCATTTT. It codes for CSYLRGLNQPQHF. This chain uses TRBV29-1 with TRBJ1-5; possibly TRBD1 for D (6 bases). CDR3 length: 13 residues. Germline V gene lookup returns CDR1 SQVTM and CDR2 ANQGSEA. Trimming cost V 8 bases and J 4 bases, with 15 bases left between them.

This chain links TRBV6-5 with TRBJ2-3, with TRBD2 matching 8 bases. J lost 5 bases, V lost 6 bases, and 4 bases had no gene match. Germline lookup yields CDR1 MNHEY and CDR2 SVGAGI. CDR3 length equals 13 residues. CDR3 sequence reads: CASSSREGDTQYF. CDR3 sequence (DNA): TGTGCCAGCAGCTCCCGGGAGGGAGATACGCAGTATTTT.

The chain is built from TRBV4-1 and TRBJ2-1, with D perhaps matching TRBD1 (5 bases). V lost 1 base, J lost 9 bases, and 7 bases lay in between. Germline loops: CDR1 MGHRA, CDR2 YSYEKL. The CDR3 loop spans 12 amino acids. The CDR3 DNA sequence: TGCGCCAGCAGCCAAGGGGGCGGTGAGCAGTTCTTC. Residues: CASSQGGGEQFF.

The gene calls are TRBV7-2 and TRBJ1-1, with 11 bases aligning to TRBD1. The CDR3 extends over 15 amino acids. V lost 3 bases and J lost 7; bases outside the gene matches: 7. Germline-derived CDR1 and CDR2 are SGHTA and FQGNSA. This CDR3 is CASSLGTGGIGEAFF. CDR3 in DNA: TGTGCCAGCAGCTTGGGGACAGGGGGAATTGGTGAAGCTTTCTTT.

The chain joins TRBV9 to TRBJ1-1; the D is unclear. V lost 0 bases and J lost 5, with 5 bases in between. Germline CDR1 reads SGDLS; CDR2 reads YYNGEE. This CDR3 is built from 12 residues. DNA of the CDR3: TGTGCCAGCAGCGTAGGGGAGACTGAAGCTTTCTTT. Its protein product is CASSVGETEAFF.

This clone showed up just a few times. This rearrangement joins TRBV27 to TRBJ2-3; TRBD2 agrees at 9 bases. V gave up 3 bases and J gave up 5 bases; unmatched junction bases: 6. Germline V CDR1 and CDR2: MNHEY, SMNVEV (reference sequence). CDR3 size: 15 residues. CDR3 protein: CASSLGGRVGDTQYF. The CDR3 nucleotides read TGTGCCAGCAGTTTGGGCGGGAGGGTGGGAGATACGCAGTATTTT.

The genes are TRBV7-2 and TRBJ1-1; D not certain. V was cut by 2 bases and J by 3 bases, with 7 bases left in between. The CDR3 is 13 amino acids. Germline V gene sequence: CDR1 SGHTA, CDR2 FQGNSA. The CDR3 DNA reads as TGTGCCAGCAGCTTAAATGCGGACACTGAAGCTTTCTTT. Encoded protein: CASSLNADTEAFF.

The chain uses TRBV5-1 and TRBJ1-2, with 7 bases fitting TRBD1. There are 14 residues in the CDR3. In germline, CDR1 is SGHRS, CDR2 YFSETQ. V lost 4 bases, J lost 5 bases, and 8 bases stayed unmatched. The CDR3: CASSLGQASYGYTF. The CDR3 bases are TGCGCCAGCAGCCTCGGACAGGCTTCTTATGGCTACACCTTC.

The rearrangement joins TRBV6-6 to TRBJ2-5; 7 bases agree with TRBD2. CDR1 is MNHNY, CDR2 SVGAGI, per germline (reference sequence). There are 14 residues in the CDR3. The J segment lost 11 bases and the V segment lost 5 bases, leaving 14 bases of the junction unmatched. Written as DNA, the CDR3 is TGTGCCAGCAGTCCCCCCGCGGGAGCTTTCCAGCAGTACTTC. Encoded protein: CASSPPAGAFQQYF.

J is TRBJ2-7 and V is TRBV5-6; 7 nucleotides line up with TRBD2. V dropped 4 bases and J dropped 2; count of bases not matched to a gene: 9. Per germline, CDR1 SGHDT and CDR2 YYEEEE. This CDR3 spans 15 amino acids. CDR3 sequence reads: CASSARPGGPYEQYF. CDR3 in DNA: TGTGCCAGCAGCGCTCGGCCGGGAGGTCCCTACGAGCAGTACTTC.

The chain combines TRBV6-5 with TRBJ2-3, with D perhaps TRBD2 (5 bases). The CDR3 consists of 15 residues. Germline CDR1 reads MNHEY; CDR2 reads SVGAGI. Trimming cost V 0 bases and J 4 bases, with 11 bases left between them. The CDR3 DNA reads TGTGCCAGCAGTTACTCAGCGGTCTCCCCAGATACGCAGTATTTT. It is translated as CASSYSAVSPDTQYF.

The rearrangement uses TRBV5-1 and TRBJ1-3; 7 nucleotides agree with TRBD1. Germline CDR1 and CDR2: SGHRS and YFSETQ. The J segment lost 4 bases and the V segment lost 4 bases, leaving 11 bases of the junction unmatched. The CDR3 consists of 16 residues. CDR3: CASSRGRDRTGNTIYF. The CDR3 DNA follows: TGCGCCAGCAGCAGGGGCCGGGACAGAACGGGAAACACCATATATTTT.

This chain connects TRBV10-3 to TRBJ2-7; a weak D match, TRBD1 (5 bases). This CDR3 region has 15 residues. In germline, CDR1 is ENHRY, CDR2 SYGVKD. V gave up 5 bases and J gave up 0 bases, with 14 bases separating them. DNA of the CDR3: TGTGCCATCAGTCCCTCGAACAGGAACTCCTACGAGCAGTACTTC. Translating it yields CAISPSNRNSYEQYF.

The chain links TRBV19 to TRBJ2-5; D possibly corresponds to TRBD1 (7 bases). V was trimmed by 6 bases and J by 5 bases, leaving 16 bases between them. CDR3 length: 14 residues. Germline lookup yields CDR1 LNHDA and CDR2 SQIVND (reference sequence). CDR3 sequence reads: CASSGTVGGETQYF. CDR3 bases: TGTGCCAGTAGCGGGACAGTAGGAGGGGAGACCCAGTACTTC.

The chain recombines TRBV28 with TRBJ1-3; D remains ambiguous. Germline V lookup: CDR1 MDHEN, CDR2 SYDVKM. The V end was cut by 2 bases, the J end by 0 bases, with 11 bases between. The CDR3 length is 16 residues. Written as DNA, the CDR3 is TGTGCCAGCAGTTTACCCACTGAGAGCTCTGGAAACACCATATATTTT. This translates into CASSLPTESSGNTIYF.

V gene TRBV9 combines with J gene TRBJ2-1; D is perhaps TRBD2 (7 bases). Germline V gene lookup returns CDR1 SGDLS and CDR2 YYNGEE. The CDR3 runs 16 residues. Trimming stripped 0 bases from V and 2 bases from J, with 12 bases between. The CDR3, as DNA: TGTGCCAGCAGCGTAGGGGGGGGGCGGGCCTACAATGAGCAGTTCTTC. Translated: CASSVGGGRAYNEQFF.

Note on this clone: At the DNA level, this CDR3 is encoded by other sequences in the same sample as well. The chain couples TRBV27 to TRBJ2-7; D possibly corresponds to TRBD1 (5 bases). Germline CDR1 reads MNHEY; CDR2 reads SMNVEV (reference sequence). The CDR3 length is 14 residues. Trimming took off 2 bases at V and 5 bases at J, with 13 bases between the two ends. The chain's CDR3 is CASSLDRGGNEQYF. For the CDR3, the DNA is TGTGCCAGCAGTTTAGATAGGGGCGGAAACGAGCAGTACTTC.

This chain uses TRBV29-1 with TRBJ2-5; D might be TRBD1 (6 bases). CDR3 length: 13 residues. With 7 bases removed from V and 5 bases from J, the gap between germline ends came to 17 bases. Looked up from germline, CDR1 is SQVTM and CDR2 is ANQGSEA. As DNA, the CDR3 is TGCAGCGGGAAAGTAGGGGGACCGGAGACCCAGTACTTC. It specifies CSGKVGGPETQYF.

This rearrangement joins TRBV7-6 to TRBJ1-1; unclear D gene. The CDR3 is 13 residues long. The V gene's germline CDR1 is SGHVS and CDR2 FNYEAQ. V lost 5 bases to trimming and J lost 1 base, with 8 bases between them. The CDR3 sequence is CASSSQENTEAFF. The CDR3 DNA sequence: TGTGCCAGCAGCAGCCAGGAGAACACTGAAGCTTTCTTT.

The V call is TRBV11-2, the J call TRBJ1-2; tentatively, D is TRBD1 (5 bases). The germline V and J ends were trimmed by 5 bases and 4 bases, with 14 bases remaining between them. CDR1 SGHAT and CDR2 FQNNGV come from the germline V gene. This CDR3 has 14 residues. CDR3 sequence (DNA): TGTGCCAGCAGCCCCGGGTTGGACACCTATGGCTACACCTTC. This encodes CASSPGLDTYGYTF. Full variable domain (rest looked up from reference TRBV11-2 and TRBJ1-2): EAGVAQSPRYKIIEKRQSVAFWCNPISGHATLYWYQQILGQGPKLLIQFQNNGVVDDSQLPKDRFSAERLKGVDSTLKIQPAKLEDSAVYLCASSPGLDTYGYTFGSGTRLTVV.

The chain uses TRBV19 and TRBJ1-3; tentative D call: TRBD1 (6 bases). V dropped 6 bases and J dropped 0 bases, with 9 bases sitting between them. CDR1 and CDR2 (germline): LNHDA, SQIVND (reference sequence). This CDR3 comprises 14 residues. CDR3 protein: CASRTGHSGNTIYF. CDR3 in DNA: TGTGCCAGTAGGACAGGACACTCTGGAAACACCATATATTTT.

V gene TRBV28 combines with J gene TRBJ2-7; a weak D match, TRBD1 (6 bases). The V end lost 5 bases, the J end lost 2 bases, and 16 bases lay between the germline ends. Germline assignment: CDR1 MDHEN and CDR2 SYDVKM. This CDR3 has 15 amino acids. In DNA form, the CDR3 reads TGTGCCAGCAGTGAACAGACAGGACTGCCCTACGAGCAGTACTTC. This gives the protein CASSEQTGLPYEQYF.

The J gene is TRBJ2-5, the V gene TRBV5-1, with 9 bases identical to TRBD1. Looked up from germline, CDR1 is SGHRS and CDR2 is YFSETQ. The CDR3 is made up of 14 amino acids. Trimming took 4 bases from V and 5 from J; bases not matched to a gene: 6. DNA for the CDR3: TGCGCCAGCAGCCCATACAGGGGGCGGGAGACCCAGTACTTC. It is translated as CASSPYRGRETQYF. The whole variable domain, filled in from reference TRBV5-1 and TRBJ2-5, reads KAGVTQTPRYLIKTRGQQVTLSCSPISGHRSVSWYQQTPGQGLQFLFEYFSETQRNKGNFPGRFSGRQFSNSRSEMNVSTLELGDSALYLCASSPYRGRETQYFGPGTRLLVL.

Note on this clone: The identical CDR3 is also encoded by other nucleotide sequences in the sample. The chain employs TRBV27 and TRBJ1-2; possibly TRBD1 for D (5 bases). This CDR3 region has 14 residues. The V and J ends lost 0 bases and 1 base respectively, with 6 bases between them. The germline V gene encodes CDR1 MNHEY and CDR2 SMNVEV (reference sequence). The DNA for the CDR3 is TGTGCCAGCAGTTTATCGGGGGGTAACTATGGCTACACCTTC. Its protein product is CASSLSGGNYGYTF.